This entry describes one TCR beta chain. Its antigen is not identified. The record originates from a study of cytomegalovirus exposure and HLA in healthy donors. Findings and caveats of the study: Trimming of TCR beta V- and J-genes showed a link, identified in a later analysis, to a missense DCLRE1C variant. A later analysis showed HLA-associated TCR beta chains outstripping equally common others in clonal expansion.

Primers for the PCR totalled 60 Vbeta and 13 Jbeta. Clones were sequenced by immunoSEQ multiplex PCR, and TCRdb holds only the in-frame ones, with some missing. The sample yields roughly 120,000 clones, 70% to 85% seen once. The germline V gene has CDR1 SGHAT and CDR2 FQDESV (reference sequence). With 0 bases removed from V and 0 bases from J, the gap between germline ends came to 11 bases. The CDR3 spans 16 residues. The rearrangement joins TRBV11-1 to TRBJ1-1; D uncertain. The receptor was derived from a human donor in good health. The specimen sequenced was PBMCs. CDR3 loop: CASSLADSALNTEAFF. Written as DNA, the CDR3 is TGTGCCAGCAGCTTAGCGGACTCCGCACTGAACACTGAAGCTTTCTTT.